This T cell receptor beta chain was documented in a study of T-cell reconstitution after alpha-beta-depleted transplantation in children. The library targeted TCRbeta and was prepared with unique molecular identifiers. TCRdb used MiXCR to reprocess the PCR reads, holding one entry per CDR3 protein. The repertoire consists of approximately 520,000 distinct CDR3 sequences, with 32% occurring once and the leading ten covering more than 2%. This clonotype has just a few counts. Trimming cost V 6 bases and J 0 bases, with 15 bases left between them. CDR1 MNHNS and CDR2 SASEGT come from the germline V gene. This CDR3 is 16 amino acids long.

The gene calls are TRBV6-1 and TRBJ2-1; D remains ambiguous. The receptor's source is a human donor who donated a stem cell graft to a child with aplastic anemia. The input for sequencing was PBMCs from the stem cell graft donor, taken from the stem cell graft. Written as DNA, the CDR3 is TGTGCCAGCAGCAGAAGCTCGTATAGCTCCTACAATGAGCAGTTCTTC. Protein sequence: CASSRSSYSSYNEQFF.